Shown below are 27 T cell receptor beta chains from a single sample sequenced in a study of blood T cell repertoires in COVID-19. TCRdb keeps only in-frame clones here, not all; method: immunoSEQ multiplex PCR. Of approximately 100,000 clones detected, about 87% appear once; the ten largest clones hold 1% to 1.4%. The specimen sequenced was peripheral blood. All receptors derive from a human donor in a cohort sampled during active COVID-19.

The CDR3 reads CAISELQGAQYF. DNA for the CDR3: TGTGCCATCAGTGAGTTACAGGGCGCGCAGTATTTT. The chain carries TRBV10-3 and TRBJ2-3, with D maybe TRBD1 (6 bases). Germline V gene data show CDR1 as ENHRY and CDR2 as SYGVKD. V was shortened by 1 base and J by 10 bases, with 9 bases between the two germline ends. This CDR3 has 12 residues.

V gene TRBV18 combines with J gene TRBJ2-7; 7 bases line up with TRBD1. V lost 4 bases and J lost 6; bases outside the gene matches: 9. CDR1 is KGHSH and CDR2 is LQKENI in the germline V gene. The CDR3 runs to 14 residues. CDR3 protein: CASSRGTAPIEQYF. DNA for the CDR3: TGTGCCAGCTCACGTGGGACAGCTCCTATCGAGCAGTACTTC. Combining the CDR3 with reference TRBV18 and TRBJ2-7 gives the whole variable domain NAGVMQNPRHLVRRRGQEARLRCSPMKGHSHVYWYRQLPEEGLKFMVYLQKENIIDESGMPKERFSAEFPKEGPSILRIQQVVRGDSAAYFCASSRGTAPIEQYFGPGTRLTVT.

The chain is built from TRBV6-2 or TRBV6-3 and TRBJ2-1; TRBD2 matches 10 bases. The length of the CDR3 is 14 residues. Germline-derived CDR1 and CDR2 are MNHEY and SVGEGT. J lost 6 bases, V lost 8 bases, and 7 bases had no gene match. CDR3 sequence: CASRLAGARNEQFF. For the CDR3, the DNA is TGTGCCAGCCGCCTAGCGGGAGCCCGCAATGAGCAGTTCTTC.

The V call is TRBV2, the J call TRBJ1-1; tentative D call: TRBD1 (6 bases). From germline, CDR1 is SNHLY and CDR2 FYNNEI. V was cut by 6 bases and J by 3 bases, with 17 bases left in between. The CDR3 is 15 amino acids. CDR3 in amino acids: CASRVLGKGDTEAFF. CDR3 DNA: TGTGCCAGCAGGGTTTTGGGGAAGGGGGACACTGAAGCTTTCTTT.

The chain joins TRBV5-1 to TRBJ2-3, with 12 nucleotides matching TRBD1. The CDR3 sequence is 17 residues long. Losses at the gene ends were 4 bases for V and 4 bases for J; bases not matched to a gene: 10. Germline CDR1 reads SGHRS; CDR2 reads YFSETQ. The chain's CDR3 is CASSPRDRGLIADTQYF. The CDR3 nucleotides read TGCGCCAGCAGCCCGCGGGACAGGGGGCTAATCGCAGATACGCAGTATTTT.

This clone was observed a handful of times. The chain carries TRBV5-4 and TRBJ2-1; TRBD2 might be the D (6 bases). The CDR3 consists of 14 residues. From germline, CDR1 is SGHNT and CDR2 YYREEE (reference sequence). The V and J ends lost 4 bases and 3 bases respectively, with 11 bases between them. Here the CDR3 reads CASSDGTLYNEQFF. CDR3 nucleotide sequence: TGTGCCAGCAGCGACGGGACTCTCTACAATGAGCAGTTCTTC.

V gene TRBV2 combines with J gene TRBJ2-5; TRBD1 agrees at 9 bases. Germline values: CDR1 SNHLY, CDR2 FYNNEI. The CDR3 runs 13 residues. Trimming at V came to 5 bases and at J to 5 bases, leaving 3 bases not matched to a gene. CDR3 residues: CASSSDRGETQYF. CDR3 in DNA: TGTGCCAGCAGTTCGGACAGGGGCGAGACCCAGTACTTC.

The chain links TRBV4-3 to TRBJ1-5; 8 bases line up with TRBD1. The germline gives CDR1 LGHNA, CDR2 YSLEER. There are 14 residues in the CDR3. V shed 3 bases and J 2 bases; nucleotides not matched to a gene: 0. The CDR3 spells CASSQTGGNQPQHF. As DNA, the CDR3 is TGCGCCAGCAGCCAGACAGGGGGCAATCAGCCCCAGCATTTT.

J is TRBJ2-2 and V is TRBV9; D is unresolved. V lost 4 bases and J 4 bases, leaving 11 bases between the germline ends. Germline V CDR1 and CDR2: SGDLS, YYNGEE. This CDR3 is 14 amino acids long. The CDR3 DNA follows: TGTGCCAGCAGCAGGAGTGCAGTCACCGGGGAGCTGTTTTTT. Translating gives CASSRSAVTGELFF.

The chain recombines TRBV6-2 or TRBV6-3 with TRBJ1-1; 7 bases are a match to TRBD1. The J segment lost 1 base and the V segment lost 2 bases, leaving 4 bases of the junction unmatched. From germline, CDR1 is MNHEY and CDR2 SVGEGT. This CDR3 has 15 amino acids. CDR3 amino acids: CASSYLAGGNTEAFF. CDR3 bases: TGTGCCAGCAGTTACCTGGCAGGGGGGAACACTGAAGCTTTCTTT.

The chain has TRBV6-5 and TRBJ2-1, with a possible D match to TRBD2 (6 bases). CDR1 is MNHEY, CDR2 SVGAGI, per germline. V shed 8 bases and J shed 7 bases, with 15 bases lying between them. There are 13 residues in the CDR3. DNA of the CDR3: TGTGCCAGCCGGCGGGGCAGAACTAATGAGCAGTTCTTC. This encodes CASRRGRTNEQFF.

The genes are TRBV5-1 and TRBJ2-3; 14 nucleotides match TRBD2. The CDR3 has 16 residues. The germline CDR1 and CDR2 sequences are SGHRS and YFSETQ. J gave up 4 bases and V 4 bases, and 5 bases lay outside the gene matches. CDR3 sequence (DNA): TGCGCCAGCAGCGTGGGACTAGCGGGGGTCGCAGATACGCAGTATTTT. Its protein is CASSVGLAGVADTQYF.

The gene calls are TRBV5-6 and TRBJ2-5; 13 bases align to TRBD2. CDR3 size: 15 residues. V dropped 4 bases and J dropped 2; count of bases not matched to a gene: 2. Looked up from germline, CDR1 is SGHDT and CDR2 is YYEEEE. The CDR3 here is CASSRGLAGQETQYF. For the CDR3, the DNA is TGTGCCAGCAGCAGGGGACTAGCGGGGCAAGAGACCCAGTACTTC.

Only a few counts were recorded for this clone. The genes are TRBV7-2 and TRBJ1-1, with 9 bases lining up with TRBD1. Germline assignment: CDR1 SGHTA and CDR2 FQGNSA. J lost 11 bases, V lost 0 bases, and 7 bases had no gene match. This CDR3 spans 14 amino acids. The CDR3 protein is CASSLARTGTGAFF. The CDR3 nucleotides are TGTGCCAGCAGCTTAGCGCGGACAGGGACAGGGGCTTTCTTT.

The chain combines TRBV10-3 with TRBJ2-3; TRBD2 aligns across 7 bases. The CDR3 consists of 14 residues. With V trimmed by 5 bases and J by 2 bases, 4 bases remained unmatched. Germline-derived CDR1 and CDR2 are ENHRY and SYGVKD. The chain's CDR3 is CAISLAGLTDTQYF. The CDR3 DNA reads TGTGCCATCAGTTTAGCGGGCCTCACAGATACGCAGTATTTT.

This chain links TRBV7-6 with TRBJ1-2; 7 bases are a match to TRBD1. J gave up 0 bases and V 1 base, and 8 bases lay outside the gene matches. CDR3 length: 17 residues. Germline lookup yields CDR1 SGHVS and CDR2 FNYEAQ. CDR3 residues: CASSLGSTGEPNYGYTF. The CDR3 region has the DNA TGTGCCAGCAGCTTAGGTAGCACAGGGGAACCTAACTATGGCTACACCTTC.

The chain uses TRBV2 and TRBJ2-1; possibly TRBD2 for D (6 bases). Trimming pared 7 bases from V and 6 bases from J, leaving 13 bases between. This CDR3 has 13 residues. Germline-derived CDR1 and CDR2 are SNHLY and FYNNEI. The CDR3 nucleotides read TGTGCCAGCACCCGGGACTCCGGCAATGAGCAGTTCTTC. Translating gives CASTRDSGNEQFF.

The chain employs TRBV5-1 and TRBJ2-5, with D tentatively TRBD2 (5 bases). The CDR3 consists of 15 residues. Per germline, CDR1 SGHRS and CDR2 YFSETQ. V lost 2 bases, J lost 2 bases, and 13 bases lay in between. CDR3 in DNA: TGCGCCAGCAGCTTTACGGGAATTTCGCAAGAGACCCAGTACTTC. Its translation is CASSFTGISQETQYF.

The chain employs TRBV5-4 and TRBJ2-7; TRBD2 matches 13 bases. The CDR3 sequence is 17 residues long. With 4 bases clipped from V and 0 bases from J, the junction kept 7 bases outside the gene matches. The V gene's germline CDR1 is SGHNT and CDR2 YYREEE (reference sequence). Here the CDR3 DNA reads TGTGCCAGCAGCATAGGACTAGCGGGGGCCAACTCCTACGAGCAGTACTTC. The encoded protein is CASSIGLAGANSYEQYF.

The CDR3 loop reads CASSPDATGNSPLHF. The CDR3 DNA reads TGTGCCAGCAGCCCAGACGCGACAGGAAATTCACCCCTCCACTTT. The rearrangement links TRBV3-1 (or the pseudogene TRBV3-2) to TRBJ1-6; possibly TRBD1 for D (6 bases). CDR3 length: 15 residues. The V end was cut by 4 bases, the J end by 7 bases, with 14 bases between. Per germline, CDR1 LGHDT and CDR2 YNNKEL (reference sequence).

This clone was recorded once. V usage is TRBV18 and J usage is TRBJ2-7; weak D call: TRBD2 (5 bases). CDR1 is KGHSH, CDR2 LQKENI, per germline. V lost 2 bases and J lost 0, with 14 bases in between. The CDR3 is 16 amino acids. The CDR3 loop reads CASSPTIGDPSYEQYF. CDR3 DNA sequence: TGTGCCAGCTCACCAACTATCGGGGATCCCTCCTACGAGCAGTACTTC.

The chain links TRBV7-3 to TRBJ2-1; TRBD1 is a possible D gene (6 bases). Trimming left V 0 bases short and J 3 bases short, with 12 bases between. Germline values: CDR1 SGHTA, CDR2 FQGTGA. The CDR3 runs to 16 residues. CDR3 DNA sequence: TGTGCCAGCAGCTTAACTAAGGGGGACGACTACAATGAGCAGTTCTTC. The encoded protein is CASSLTKGDDYNEQFF.

V is TRBV28 and J is TRBJ1-1, with 7 positions matching TRBD1. The V and J ends lost 1 base and 5 bases, in that order; junction bases with no gene match: 7. Germline-derived CDR1 and CDR2 are MDHEN and SYDVKM. The CDR3 spans 15 residues. The CDR3 here is CASSLYRGPGTEAFF. The CDR3 DNA follows: TGTGCCAGCAGTTTATACAGGGGTCCGGGGACTGAAGCTTTCTTT. The whole variable domain, remainder taken from reference TRBV28 and TRBJ1-1, is DVKVTQSSRYLVKRTGEKVFLECVQDMDHENMFWYRQDPGLGLRLIYFSYDVKMKEKGDIPEGYSVSREKKERFSLILESASTNQTSMYLCASSLYRGPGTEAFFGQGTRLTVV.

This clone was observed once. The chain has TRBV5-4 and TRBJ2-2; 11 nucleotides match TRBD2. After removal of 5 bases from V and 5 bases from J, the junction contained 5 bases not matched to a gene. The germline V gene has CDR1 SGHNT and CDR2 YYREEE (reference sequence). The CDR3 contains 15 residues. The CDR3 spells CASRLAGGPTGELFF. In DNA form, the CDR3 reads TGTGCCAGCAGATTAGCGGGAGGGCCTACCGGGGAGCTGTTTTTT.

This clone came up once. CDR3 in DNA: TGTGCCAGCAGTTTTCGTCCGGGACAGGGGGTCTCAGGGGCCAACGTCCTGACTTTC. It is translated as CASSFRPGQGVSGANVLTF. The rearrangement joins TRBV27 to TRBJ2-6, with 11 nucleotides matching TRBD1. The CDR3 extends over 19 amino acids. From germline, CDR1 is MNHEY and CDR2 SMNVEV (reference sequence). Trimming removed 3 bases from V and 4 bases from J; junction bases left unmatched: 11.

This clone was counted once. The chain joins TRBV5-4 to TRBJ2-2; 7 nucleotides match TRBD2. CDR1 SGHNT and CDR2 YYREEE come from the germline V gene (reference sequence). CDR3 size: 17 residues. The V gene end was trimmed by 4 bases and the J gene end by 5 bases; junction bases not matched to a gene: 14. This CDR3 reads CASSLGLTLGWTGELFF. The CDR3 nucleotides are TGTGCCAGCAGCCTGGGACTAACCCTGGGATGGACCGGGGAGCTGTTTTTT.

This chain joins TRBV28 and TRBJ1-2; TRBD1 matches 8 bases. With V trimmed by 0 bases and J by 6 bases, 3 bases remained unmatched. The CDR3 spans 14 residues. Germline lookup yields CDR1 MDHEN and CDR2 SYDVKM. In DNA, the CDR3 is TGTGCCAGCAGTTTATGGAGGACAGGGAATGGCTACACCTTC. This encodes CASSLWRTGNGYTF.